A selection of T cell receptor beta chains follows, all from one sample in a study of vaccination effects on CD4 cells after COVID-19. Their recognized antigens are unknown. TCRdb's copy holds only in-frame clones and misses some; the assay was immunoSEQ multiplex PCR. The repertoire consists of 71,000 or so clones, with approximately 70% occurring once and the leading ten covering under 4.5%. The specimen comprised CD4+ T cells from PBMCs cultured with HCoV-OC43 spike peptides, sampled before COVID-19 vaccination. Every receptor here comes from a human donor who received a COVID-19 vaccine. Both conserved end residues are part of each CDR3. The order of the fields is clone size, D gene, J gene, V gene, CDR3 DNA, CDR3 protein. D genes are given only for firm matches. Part of the rows lack a size; the others show once, few, many or a class for expanded clones.

size: NA; D: NA; J: TRBJ1-5; V: TRBV6-2/TRBV6-3; DNA: TGTGCCAGCAGTTTTCCCAGGGACAATCAGCCCCAGCATTTT; CDR3: CASSFPRDNQPQHF
size: NA; D: NA; J: TRBJ1-3; V: TRBV20-1; DNA: TGCAGTGCTAGTAGAGGGGATCCCGGAAACACCATATATTTT; CDR3: CSASRGDPGNTIYF
size: NA; D: TRBD2; J: TRBJ2-1; V: TRBV4-2; DNA: TGTGCCAGCAGCCAAGAATTACGGCGGGGGGGATACAATGAGCAGTTCTTC; CDR3: CASSQELRRGGYNEQFF
size: NA; D: NA; J: TRBJ1-6; V: TRBV2; DNA: TGTGCCAGCAGTGATGGCCGGGGCAATTCACCCCTCCACTTT; CDR3: CASSDGRGNSPLHF
size: once; D: NA; J: TRBJ2-5; V: TRBV6-5; DNA: TGTGCCAGCAGTTACGGGCAGGGTACGGAGACCCAGTACTTC; CDR3: CASSYGQGTETQYF
size: NA; D: TRBD1; J: TRBJ1-6; V: TRBV6-2/TRBV6-3; DNA: TGTGCCAGCAGTCGCTCCGGGACAGGGGTTTCACCCCTCCACTTT; CDR3: CASSRSGTGVSPLHF
size: NA; D: TRBD1; J: TRBJ2-2; V: TRBV6-6; DNA: TGTGCCAGCAGGGGGACAGGGGAGGTCGGGGAGCTGTTTTTT; CDR3: CASRGTGEVGELFF
size: NA; D: NA; J: TRBJ1-5; V: TRBV12-3/TRBV12-4; DNA: TGTGCCAGCAGTACAAGCAATCAGCCCCAGCATTTT; CDR3: CASSTSNQPQHF
size: NA; D: NA; J: TRBJ1-1; V: TRBV9; DNA: TGTGCCAGCGGACCCCGGAACACTGAAGCTTTCTTT; CDR3: CASGPRNTEAFF
size: few; D: NA; J: TRBJ1-2; V: TRBV3-1/TRBV3-2; DNA: TGTGCCAGCAGCCAAGAACGGGTCGGGGCGAATGGCTACACCTTC; CDR3: CASSQERVGANGYTF
size: NA; D: NA; J: TRBJ1-5; V: TRBV19; DNA: TGTGCCAGTAGTATTTCCCAGGGTGAAAGCAATCAGCCCCAGCATTTT; CDR3: CASSISQGESNQPQHF
size: NA; D: NA; J: TRBJ2-3; V: TRBV5-1; DNA: TGCGCCAGCAGCCCGGTACTTGACACAGATACGCAGTATTTT; CDR3: CASSPVLDTDTQYF
size: NA; D: TRBD1; J: TRBJ1-5; V: TRBV12-3/TRBV12-4; DNA: TGTGCCAGCAGCTGGACAGGGGGTCAGCCCCAGCATTTT; CDR3: CASSWTGGQPQHF
size: NA; D: NA; J: TRBJ1-1; V: TRBV28; DNA: TGTGCCAGCAGTTGGACACTGATGAACACTGAAGCTTTCTTT; CDR3: CASSWTLMNTEAFF
size: NA; D: TRBD2; J: TRBJ2-2; V: TRBV5-1; DNA: TGCGCCAGCAGCCTTGACTATAGCGGGGGGCCCGGGGAGCTGTTTTTT; CDR3: CASSLDYSGGPGELFF
size: NA; D: NA; J: TRBJ1-2; V: TRBV28; DNA: TGTGCCAGCAGTTCCGGTCCTTATGGCTACACCTTC; CDR3: CASSSGPYGYTF
size: few; D: TRBD1; J: TRBJ1-3; V: TRBV24-1; DNA: TGTGCCACCAGTGACCGTCCCGGGACAGGGGTTGGAAACACCATATATTTT; CDR3: CATSDRPGTGVGNTIYF
size: NA; D: NA; J: TRBJ2-5; V: TRBV18; DNA: TGTGCCAGCTCAACGTTCCGCGGGCGAGAGACCCAGTACTTC; CDR3: CASSTFRGRETQYF